The 15 T cell receptor beta chains in this list originate from one sample, sequenced in a study of blood T cell repertoires in COVID-19. Assay: immunoSEQ multiplex PCR; the TCRdb copy retains only in-frame clones and omits some. Of fewer than 350,000 clones listed, 70% to 90% were seen once; the top ten hold roughly 2.3%. What was sequenced was PBMCs or T cells enriched from blood (not recorded which). Receptors were obtained from a young man who had recovered from COVID-19.

The chain couples TRBV2 to TRBJ1-5; D remains ambiguous. This CDR3 is 13 amino acids long. In germline, CDR1 is SNHLY, CDR2 FYNNEI. Trimming stripped 3 bases from V and 5 bases from J, with 8 bases between. CDR3 in amino acids: CASSEEGDQPQHF. Written as DNA, the CDR3 is TGTGCCAGCAGTGAGGAGGGAGATCAGCCCCAGCATTTT.

The chain carries TRBV4-2 and TRBJ2-1; no firm D call. Trimming left V 0 bases short and J 0 bases short, with 9 bases between. The CDR3 contains 16 residues. Germline assignment: CDR1 LGHNA and CDR2 YNFKEQ. CDR3 sequence (DNA): TGTGCCAGCAGCCAAGATGGGCTGAACTCCTACAATGAGCAGTTCTTC. It yields the protein CASSQDGLNSYNEQFF.

This rearrangement joins TRBV7-9 to TRBJ2-7; a possible D gene is TRBD2 (6 bases). CDR3 length equals 13 residues. Germline assignment: CDR1 SEHNR and CDR2 FQNEAQ (reference sequence). V lost 3 bases and J lost 6, with 12 bases in between. CDR3 loop: CASSLGEVGEQYF. The CDR3 DNA reads TGTGCCAGCAGCTTGGGGGAGGTTGGCGAGCAGTACTTC. Using reference TRBV7-9 and TRBJ2-7 for the parts outside the CDR3, the full variable domain is DTGVSQNPRHKITKRGQNVTFRCDPISEHNRLYWYRQTLGQGPEFLTYFQNEAQLEKSRLLSDRFSAERPKGSFSTLEIQRTEQGDSAMYLCASSLGEVGEQYFGPGTRLTVT.

The V and J genes are TRBV6-2 or TRBV6-3 and TRBJ2-7, with D possibly being TRBD1 (6 bases). Looked up from germline, CDR1 is MNHEY and CDR2 is SVGEGT. V dropped 6 bases and J dropped 1 base, with 16 bases sitting between them. The CDR3 extends over 15 amino acids. CDR3 amino acids: CASSSGTKFSYEQYF. The CDR3 region has the DNA TGTGCCAGCAGCTCCGGGACAAAATTTTCCTACGAGCAGTACTTC.

This chain joins TRBV2 and TRBJ2-4, with TRBD1 matching over 9 bases. Germline-derived CDR1 and CDR2 are SNHLY and FYNNEI. The junction had 3 bases not matched to a gene; V was cut back by 6 bases and J by 3 bases. CDR3 length: 14 amino acids. In DNA, the CDR3 is TGTGCCAGCAGGACAGGGGGAGTCAAAAACATTCAGTACTTC. Its translation is CASRTGGVKNIQYF.

CDR3 residues: CASSPSGGTYNEQFF. The CDR3 nucleotides are TGTGCCAGCAGCCCGAGCGGGGGGACCTACAATGAGCAGTTCTTC. The chain combines TRBV27 with TRBJ2-1; 9 bases line up with TRBD2. V lost 6 bases, J lost 2 bases, and 5 bases stayed unmatched. This CDR3 contains 15 residues. CDR1 MNHEY and CDR2 SMNVEV come from the germline V gene (reference sequence).

V and J are TRBV10-1 and TRBJ2-3; D uncertain. The CDR3 consists of 14 residues. Trimming pared 3 bases from V and 0 bases from J, leaving 7 bases between. Germline CDR1 WNHNN, CDR2 SYGVQD (reference sequence). The CDR3 nucleotides are TGCGCCAGCAGTGACGGTACTAGCACAGATACGCAGTATTTT. Translating gives CASSDGTSTDTQYF.

In regard to this clone: A read error may produce the germline difference seen at one junction end. The chain joins TRBV30 to TRBJ2-1; possible D gene TRBD2, 7 bases. This CDR3 has 12 residues. Germline V gives CDR1 GTSNPN, CDR2 SVGIG (reference sequence). The CDR3 spells CAWRVGGRAQFF. CDR3 nucleotide sequence: TGTGCCTGGCGTGTGGGGGGGCGGGCGCAGTTCTTC.

This rearrangement joins TRBV13 to TRBJ1-1; D is unclear. This CDR3 is 13 amino acids long. Germline V lookup: CDR1 PRHDT, CDR2 FYEKMQ (reference sequence). Trimming took 5 bases from V and 4 from J, leaving 11 bases between them. CDR3 sequence: CASSPISSTEAFF. The CDR3 DNA is TGTGCCAGCAGCCCCATTTCATCCACTGAAGCTTTCTTT.

This sequence joins TRBV29-1 and TRBJ2-7; D might be TRBD1 (6 bases). CDR3 length: 12 residues. Trimming removed 6 bases from V and 5 bases from J, with 14 bases in between. Germline lookup yields CDR1 SQVTM and CDR2 ANQGSEA. The CDR3 nucleotides read TGCAGCGTAAACACAGGGTTCAACGAGCAGTACTTC. Its protein product is CSVNTGFNEQYF.

The V and J genes are TRBV20-1 and TRBJ1-2; D ambiguous. The germline V gene encodes CDR1 DFQATT and CDR2 SNEGSKA (reference sequence). The length of the CDR3 is 11 residues. Between the trimmed V and J ends, which lost 7 bases and 2 bases, there was a span of 8 bases. The CDR3 sequence is CSGGLNYGYTF. CDR3 DNA sequence: TGCAGTGGCGGTTTGAACTATGGCTACACCTTC.

J is TRBJ1-1 and V is TRBV19, with D possibly being TRBD1 (5 bases). This CDR3 is 12 amino acids long. V lost 5 bases and J 11 bases, leaving 15 bases between the germline ends. Germline CDR1 and CDR2: LNHDA and SQIVND (reference sequence). The CDR3 sequence is CASSLRGGEAFF. CDR3 DNA: TGTGCCAGTAGTCTACGCGGGGGGGAGGCTTTCTTT.

The chain carries TRBV28 and TRBJ2-7; tentative D call: TRBD1 (6 bases). CDR1 is MDHEN and CDR2 is SYDVKM in the germline V gene. Trimming removed 7 bases at V and 3 bases at J, with 16 bases between. The CDR3 has 14 residues. CDR3 DNA: TGTGCCAGCACTAAGGGGGACGGAAGCTACGAGCAGTACTTC. Its translation is CASTKGDGSYEQYF.

The genes are TRBV7-8 and TRBJ1-5; perhaps TRBD1 as D (5 bases). Germline CDR1 and CDR2: SGHVS and FQNEAQ. This CDR3 is 16 amino acids long. Trimming cost V 3 bases and J 5 bases, with 17 bases left between them. The CDR3 region is CASSFLRGGADQPQHF. The CDR3 nucleotides are TGTGCCAGCAGCTTCCTTCGGGGGGGAGCGGATCAGCCCCAGCATTTT.

This clone was recorded once. This chain connects TRBV5-4 to TRBJ1-2; 12 positions agree with TRBD1. Per germline, CDR1 SGHNT and CDR2 YYREEE (reference sequence). V shed 4 bases and J 0 bases; nucleotides not matched to a gene: 4. This CDR3 comprises 16 residues. CDR3 bases: TGTGCCAGCAGCAAGGGACAGGGGGCGACTAACTATGGCTACACCTTC. Protein sequence: CASSKGQGATNYGYTF.